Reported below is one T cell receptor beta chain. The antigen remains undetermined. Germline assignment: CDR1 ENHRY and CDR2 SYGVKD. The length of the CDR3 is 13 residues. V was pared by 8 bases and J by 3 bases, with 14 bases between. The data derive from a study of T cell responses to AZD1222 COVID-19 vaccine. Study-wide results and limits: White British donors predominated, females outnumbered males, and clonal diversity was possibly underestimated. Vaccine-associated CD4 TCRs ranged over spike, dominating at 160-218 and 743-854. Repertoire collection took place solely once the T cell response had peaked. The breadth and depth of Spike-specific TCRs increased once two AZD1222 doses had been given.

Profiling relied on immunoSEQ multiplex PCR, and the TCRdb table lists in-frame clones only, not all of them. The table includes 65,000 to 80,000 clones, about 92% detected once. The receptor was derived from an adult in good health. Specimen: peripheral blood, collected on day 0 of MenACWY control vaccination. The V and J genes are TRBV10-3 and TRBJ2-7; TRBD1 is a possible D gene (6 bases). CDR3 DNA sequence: TGTGCCATCCAGGACAGACTGGACTACGAGCAGTACTTC. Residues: CAIQDRLDYEQYF.